The 26 T cell receptor beta chains reported below all come from one sample, sequenced in a study of OX40 agonist ivuxolimab in advanced cancers. Method: immunoSEQ multiplex PCR; TCRdb's copy keeps in-frame clones and lacks some. The table includes approximately 35,000 clones, roughly 77% detected once. The specimen was CD4+ or CD8+ T cells sorted from blood, collected in a trial of the OX40 agonist ivuxolimab. Receptors originate from an adult with an advanced solid tumor such as melanoma, head and neck, liver or kidney cancer.

This clone was seen more than once but under ten times. The chain carries TRBV7-9 and TRBJ1-3; D may be TRBD1 (5 bases). The germline V and J ends were trimmed by 1 base and 8 bases, with 9 bases remaining between them. Germline V lookup: CDR1 SEHNR, CDR2 FQNEAQ (reference sequence). CDR3 size: 13 residues. CDR3 coding DNA: TGTGCCAGCAGCTTAGATCGGGGCCACACCATATATTTT. Its translation is CASSLDRGHTIYF.

The V gene is TRBV5-1, the J gene TRBJ2-1; 12 bases fit TRBD2. The germline CDR1 and CDR2 sequences are SGHRS and YFSETQ. The CDR3 runs to 15 residues. V shed 4 bases and J 5 bases; nucleotides not matched to a gene: 4. In DNA form, the CDR3 reads TGCGCCAGCAGCCGCCTAGCGGGGGGGAACAATGAGCAGTTCTTC. Translated: CASSRLAGGNNEQFF. The whole variable domain, remainder taken from reference TRBV5-1 and TRBJ2-1, is KAGVTQTPRYLIKTRGQQVTLSCSPISGHRSVSWYQQTPGQGLQFLFEYFSETQRNKGNFPGRFSGRQFSNSRSEMNVSTLELGDSALYLCASSRLAGGNNEQFFGPGTRLTVL.

The V call is TRBV7-6, the J call TRBJ2-7; TRBD1 agrees at 7 bases. This CDR3 contains 13 residues. Germline V gives CDR1 SGHVS, CDR2 FNYEAQ. V lost 1 base to trimming and J lost 9 bases; unmatched junction nucleotides: 6. The CDR3 coding sequence is TGTGCCAGCAGCTTAGACAGGGGAACTCCGCAGTACTTC. Translated: CASSLDRGTPQYF.

The chain recombines TRBV10-2 with TRBJ2-5; 11 bases map to TRBD1. The end of the DNA aligns better with TRBJ2-7, so the J call may be wrong. Looked up from germline, CDR1 is WSHSY and CDR2 is SAAADI. The CDR3 covers 14 residues. The CDR3 loop reads CASRPGQGAYEQYF. CDR3 coding DNA: TGCGCCAGCAGGCCAGGACAGGGGGCGTACGAGCAGTACTTC.

The rearrangement joins TRBV11-2 to TRBJ1-5; D possibly corresponds to TRBD1 (5 bases). Germline-derived CDR1 and CDR2 are SGHAT and FQNNGV. CDR3 length: 14 amino acids. Trimming took 3 bases from V and 3 from J, leaving 9 bases between them. CDR3 nucleotide sequence: TGTGCCAGCAGCTTGCAGGGTCCCAATCAGCCCCAGCATTTT. This gives the protein CASSLQGPNQPQHF.

The V gene is TRBV7-3, the J gene TRBJ2-7; D tentatively fits TRBD1 or TRBD2 (6 bases each). V lost 2 bases, J lost 3 bases, and 23 bases lay in between. The CDR3 contains 18 residues. Looked up from germline, CDR1 is SGHTA and CDR2 is FQGTGA. CDR3 region: CASSLGPSGGQGYYEQYF. The CDR3 region has the DNA TGTGCCAGCAGCTTAGGCCCCAGTGGGGGGCAAGGGTACTACGAGCAGTACTTC.

This sequence joins TRBV7-9 and TRBJ1-4, with D possibly TRBD1 on 5 matching bases. Germline V gene sequence: CDR1 SEHNR, CDR2 FQNEAQ (reference sequence). V gave up 2 bases and J gave up 0 bases, with 10 bases separating them. This CDR3 contains 16 residues. The CDR3: CASSLRDGPTNEKLFF. The DNA for the CDR3 is TGTGCCAGCAGCTTAAGGGACGGACCAACTAATGAAAAACTGTTTTTT.

The chain is built from TRBV6-5 and TRBJ2-2; D may correspond to TRBD1 or TRBD2 (5 bases each). Trimming removed 6 bases from V and 4 bases from J, with 15 bases in between. Germline V gene data show CDR1 as MNHEY and CDR2 as SVGAGI. This CDR3 region has 15 residues. The chain's CDR3 is CASRSRDLGTGELFF. The CDR3 DNA reads as TGTGCCAGCAGATCCCGGGACCTCGGCACCGGGGAGCTGTTTTTT.

The rearrangement links TRBV7-8 to TRBJ2-1; D not certain. Trimming took 4 bases from V and 4 from J, leaving 14 bases between them. This CDR3 has 15 residues. Germline V lookup: CDR1 SGHVS, CDR2 FQNEAQ. CDR3 in DNA: TGTGCCAGCAGCTCCTCTCGCTCAGTTTACAATGAGCAGTTCTTC. Its translation: CASSSSRSVYNEQFF.

This chain joins TRBV2 and TRBJ2-7; 8 positions match TRBD2. Per the germline V gene, CDR1 is SNHLY and CDR2 is FYNNEI. V was pared by 1 base and J by 6 bases, with 5 bases of the junction left unmatched. This CDR3 has 14 amino acids. The CDR3 DNA follows: TGTGCCAGCAGTGAAGTTGCGACTAGCGCCGAGCAGTACTTC. Translation: CASSEVATSAEQYF.

The rearrangement joins TRBV18 to TRBJ1-6; D is unresolved. V was trimmed by 6 bases and J by 1 base, leaving 10 bases between them. Germline values: CDR1 KGHSH, CDR2 LQKENI. This CDR3 is built from 15 residues. The DNA for the CDR3 is TGTGCCAGCTCCTTGGAGGCGTCCTATAATTCACCCCTCCACTTT. Translated: CASSLEASYNSPLHF.

V and J are TRBV18 and TRBJ1-5, with D unresolved. V was trimmed by 3 bases and J by 2 bases, leaving 11 bases between them. Germline CDR1 KGHSH, CDR2 LQKENI. The CDR3 is 15 residues long. The CDR3 loop reads CASSPPDGRNQPQHF. CDR3 DNA: TGTGCCAGCTCACCCCCCGACGGTCGCAATCAGCCCCAGCATTTT.

This chain links TRBV5-5 with TRBJ2-7; no reliable D call. CDR1 and CDR2 from the germline V gene are SGHKS and YYEKEE (reference sequence). The ends were cut back, 3 bases at V and 1 base at J, with 2 bases in the middle. CDR3 size: 11 residues. CDR3 DNA: TGTGCCAGCAGCTCTTCCTACGAGCAGTACTTC. Its protein is CASSSSYEQYF. Full variable domain (missing parts from reference TRBV5-5 and TRBJ2-7): DAGVTQSPTHLIKTRGQQVTLRCSPISGHKSVSWYQQVLGQGPQFIFQYYEKEERGRGNFPDRFSARQFPNYSSELNVNALLLGDSALYLCASSSSYEQYFGPGTRLTVT.

This chain uses TRBV9 with TRBJ1-4; no reliable D call. V lost 0 bases and J lost 4, with 13 bases in between. CDR1 is SGDLS and CDR2 is YYNGEE in the germline V gene. This CDR3 contains 16 residues. CDR3 DNA sequence: TGTGCCAGCAGCGTAGCTGACGGACGGATTAATGAAAAACTGTTTTTT. Amino acid sequence: CASSVADGRINEKLFF.

The J gene is TRBJ2-5, the V gene TRBV5-8; TRBD1 matches at 9 bases. Trimming removed 7 bases from V and 6 bases from J; junction bases left unmatched: 10. In germline, CDR1 is SGHTS, CDR2 YDEGEE. This CDR3 region has 14 residues. CDR3: CASGQGLLVKTQYF. DNA of the CDR3: TGTGCCAGCGGACAGGGGTTATTAGTAAAGACCCAGTACTTC.

The J gene is TRBJ1-2, the V gene TRBV5-1; tentative D call: TRBD1 (6 bases). This CDR3 region has 14 residues. Trimming cost V 5 bases and J 3 bases, with 14 bases left between them. Germline CDR1 reads SGHRS; CDR2 reads YFSETQ. Written as DNA, the CDR3 is TGCGCCAGCAGACAGGGTGAGGGGGACTATGGCTACACCTTC. Encoded protein: CASRQGEGDYGYTF.

This CDR3 reads CAWGRGPYGYTF. CDR3 sequence (DNA): TGTGCCTGGGGGCGGGGGCCCTATGGCTACACCTTC. The rearrangement uses TRBV30 and TRBJ1-2, with D tentatively TRBD1 (6 bases). V was shortened by 5 bases and J by 4 bases, with 11 bases between the two germline ends. There are 12 residues in the CDR3. Germline lookup yields CDR1 GTSNPN and CDR2 SVGIG (reference sequence).

The chain employs TRBV5-1 and TRBJ1-1; D gene uncertain. Germline-derived CDR1 and CDR2 are SGHRS and YFSETQ. V was trimmed by 4 bases and J by 0 bases, leaving 16 bases between them. The CDR3 is 16 residues long. CDR3 DNA: TGCGCCAGCAGCGGGAGGCGCGTGGGCATGAACACTGAAGCTTTCTTT. This encodes CASSGRRVGMNTEAFF.

This sequence joins TRBV28 and TRBJ2-3; D possibly corresponds to TRBD1 (6 bases). Germline V gene lookup returns CDR1 MDHEN and CDR2 SYDVKM. The CDR3 is made up of 15 amino acids. Trimming pared 3 bases from V and 0 bases from J, leaving 10 bases between. This CDR3 reads CASSFRGGSTDTQYF. The CDR3 DNA follows: TGTGCCAGCAGTTTCAGGGGTGGAAGCACAGATACGCAGTATTTT.

The CDR3 nucleotides are TGTGCCAGCACTATCCTACAGGGTGGCGGGTTTGGCGGCTACACCTTC. Translation gives CASTILQGGGFGGYTF. J is TRBJ1-2 and V is TRBV28, with D maybe TRBD1 (6 bases). The CDR3 extends over 16 amino acids. Germline CDR1 is MDHEN and CDR2 is SYDVKM. Between the trimmed V and J ends, which lost 7 bases and 8 bases, there was a span of 26 bases.

This chain connects TRBV15 to TRBJ2-3; maybe TRBD1 (6 bases). The length of the CDR3 is 14 residues. Germline values: CDR1 LNHNV, CDR2 YYDKDF (reference sequence). V was clipped by 2 bases and J by 3 bases, with 9 bases between them. CDR3 sequence: CATSRNTGTDTQYF. DNA of the CDR3: TGTGCCACCAGCAGAAACACAGGGACAGATACGCAGTATTTT. Based on the CDR3 plus reference TRBV15 and TRBJ2-3, the full variable domain is DAMVIQNPRYQVTQFGKPVTLSCSQTLNHNVMYWYQQKSSQAPKLLFHYYDKDFNNEADTPDNFQSRRPNTSFCFLDIRSPGLGDTAMYLCATSRNTGTDTQYFGPGTRLTVL.

J is TRBJ2-3 and V is TRBV7-3, with TRBD2 matching over 7 bases. The length of the CDR3 is 14 residues. After removal of 4 bases from V and 6 bases from J, the junction contained 7 bases not matched to a gene. Germline V gene lookup returns CDR1 SGHTA and CDR2 FQGTGA. Here the CDR3 reads CASSSGLLLDTQYF. The CDR3 DNA reads TGTGCCAGCAGCTCGGGACTACTTTTGGATACGCAGTATTTT.

J is TRBJ2-5 and V is TRBV28; 14 bases align to TRBD2. This CDR3 is built from 18 residues. CDR1 is MDHEN, CDR2 SYDVKM, per germline. The ends lost 5 bases at V and 2 bases at J; junction bases unmatched: 10. The CDR3 DNA reads as TGTGCCAGCAGTCCCGGACTAGCGGGGGGCCCCGATCAAGAGACCCAGTACTTC. Translation gives CASSPGLAGGPDQETQYF.

The rearrangement joins TRBV11-2 to TRBJ2-5; D possibly matches TRBD1 or TRBD2 (5 bases each). The V and J ends lost 0 bases and 5 bases respectively, with 16 bases between them. There are 16 residues in the CDR3. Germline-derived CDR1 and CDR2 are SGHAT and FQNNGV. The CDR3 bases are TGTGCCAGCAGCTTAGATCTTACAGGCCGGGGCGAGACCCAGTACTTC. Its protein is CASSLDLTGRGETQYF.

The rearrangement joins TRBV7-3 to TRBJ1-1; D is undetermined. V dropped 8 bases and J dropped 0 bases, with 10 bases sitting between them. Germline V lookup: CDR1 SGHTA, CDR2 FQGTGA. The CDR3 is 13 amino acids. The CDR3 DNA sequence: TGTGCCAGCTCCCTCTCGATGAACACTGAAGCTTTCTTT. This translates into CASSLSMNTEAFF.

V gene TRBV4-2 combines with J gene TRBJ2-7; the match to TRBD2 covers 10 bases. Germline V lookup: CDR1 LGHNA, CDR2 YNFKEQ. V trimming: 1 base; J trimming: 3 bases; junction bases outside the gene matches: 12. The CDR3 has 18 residues. In DNA, the CDR3 is TGTGCCAGCAGCCAAGGCCCAGCGGGGGGGCTTCAGGGCTACGAGCAGTACTTC. Translating gives CASSQGPAGGLQGYEQYF.